The rows below give T cell receptor beta chains drawn from one sample of a study of a mutant IDH1 vaccine in newly diagnosed glioma. Clones were sequenced by immunoSEQ multiplex PCR, and TCRdb holds only the in-frame ones, with some missing. Seen here are about 50,000 clones, around three quarters observed once, and the top ten hold over 4%. No antigen is known for these receptors. Sequenced material: PBMCs, taken from a glioma patient whose treatment included an IDH1 peptide vaccine. The receptor source for this set is a woman in her 40s with glioma. Some clones in this sample may be carry-over from other donors' samples. The CDR3 runs from the conserved cysteine through the conserved F or W. The order of the fields is clone size, V gene, J gene, D gene, CDR3 DNA, CDR3 protein. The D gene is left open where the match is weak. Only part of the rows carry a size: once, few, many, or a class if the clone is expanded.

NA	TRBV10-1	TRBJ2-3	NA	TGCGCCAGCAGTGATGGGGGGCGCGTCGCAGATACGCAGTATTTT	CASSDGGRVADTQYF
NA	TRBV6-6	TRBJ2-5	NA	TGTGCCAGCAGTTACGGGGGTGGGGAGACCCAGTACTTC	CASSYGGGETQYF
NA	TRBV7-2	TRBJ2-7	NA	TGTGCCAGCAGCTCAAAGGGGGGGGTTGTCGAGCAGTACTTC	CASSSKGGVVEQYF
few	TRBV19	TRBJ2-3	NA	TGTGCCAGTACCTCCTTGGGAGCGGCGGGTGCAGATACGCAGTATTTT	CASTSLGAAGADTQYF
NA	TRBV7-9	TRBJ1-5	NA	TGTGCCAGCAGCTTAGGAGGTCAGCCCCAGCATTTT	CASSLGGQPQHF
NA	TRBV18	TRBJ1-1	TRBD1	TGTGCCAGCTCACCACCCAAAAGTCGGGACAGGTTCAGATCGGGTTCGGAGACTGAAGCTTTCTTT	CASSPPKSRDRFRSGSETEAFF
few	TRBV15	TRBJ2-3	NA	TGTGCCACCAGCACCGAGGCAGATACGCAGTATTTT	CATSTEADTQYF
once	TRBV6-1	TRBJ2-4	TRBD2	TGTGCCAGCAGTGGGACTAGCGGGGGGCCGGGGGCCAAAAACATTCAGTACTTC	CASSGTSGGPGAKNIQYF
NA	TRBV9	TRBJ2-7	TRBD2	TGTGCCAGCAGCGTAGGGCGGGGGGGCCTCTACGAGCAGTACTTC	CASSVGRGGLYEQYF
once	TRBV5-1	TRBJ1-5	NA	TGCGCCAGCAGCCCGGACGGTAATAGCAATCAGCCCCAGCATTTT	CASSPDGNSNQPQHF
NA	TRBV29-1	TRBJ2-3	NA	TGCAGCGTTCCTTCCCCAGATACGCAGTATTTT	CSVPSPDTQYF
NA	TRBV2	TRBJ1-5	NA	TGTGCCAGCAGTGAAGGTGGCAATCAGCCCCAGCATTTT	CASSEGGNQPQHF
NA	TRBV7-9	TRBJ1-5	NA	TGTGCCAGCAGTATAAGTGGTTCTTATCAGCCCCAGCATTTT	CASSISGSYQPQHF
NA	TRBV5-1	TRBJ1-3	TRBD1	TGCGCCAGCAGCCCAGGACAGGGGGCGGGAAACACCATATATTTT	CASSPGQGAGNTIYF
NA	TRBV7-2	TRBJ2-3	NA	TGTGCCAGCAGCCGGAACAGAGCCACAGATACGCAGTATTTT	CASSRNRATDTQYF
NA	TRBV5-1	TRBJ1-3	TRBD1	TGCGCCAGCAGCTTGGACAGGGGGACTGGAAACACCATATATTTT	CASSLDRGTGNTIYF
NA	TRBV30	TRBJ2-7	NA	TGTGCCTGGAGTTCAGTCCCCTACGAGCAGTACTTC	CAWSSVPYEQYF
NA	TRBV29-1	TRBJ2-5	NA	TGCAGCGTTGAAGATTCCTTCCAAGAGACCCAGTACTTC	CSVEDSFQETQYF
NA	TRBV2	TRBJ2-1	NA	TGTGCCAGCAGCGGGACTGACCCGTCGTTAGTTGAGCAGTTCTTC	CASSGTDPSLVEQFF
NA	TRBV6-1	TRBJ2-1	TRBD1	TGTGCCAGCAGGCAAGGACAGGGGGTCTATGAGCAGTTCTTC	CASRQGQGVYEQFF
NA	TRBV30	TRBJ2-7	NA	TGTGCCTGGAGGCAGAGCTCCTACGAGCAGTACTTC	CAWRQSSYEQYF
few	TRBV6-5	TRBJ2-7	TRBD2	TGTGCCAGCAGTTCGAGACTAGCGGGGGGCGAGCAGTACTTC	CASSSRLAGGEQYF
NA	TRBV7-6	TRBJ1-6	TRBD1	TGTGCCAGCAGCTTGAACCGGGACAGGGGTTCACCCCTCCACTTT	CASSLNRDRGSPLHF
NA	TRBV29-1	TRBJ2-7	TRBD2	TGCAGCGCTGGAAAAGGGGAGGGCCTACAACTCCTCTACGAGCAGTACTTC	CSAGKGEGLQLLYEQYF
NA	TRBV28	TRBJ1-4	NA	TGTGCCAGCAGTTTACCGACGGGGGTCTACGAAAAACTGTTTTTT	CASSLPTGVYEKLFF
NA	TRBV10-2	TRBJ2-1	TRBD2	TGCGCCAGCAGCCGACTGGCGGGGGTGGATGAGCAGTTCTTC	CASSRLAGVDEQFF
few	TRBV12-5	TRBJ1-5	NA	TGTGCTAGTGCCCGATCGGTACGTGGTCAGCCCCAGCATTTT	CASARSVRGQPQHF
NA	TRBV15	TRBJ1-2	NA	TGTGCCACCAGCAGAGAGGGGGGGCAGTCCTATGGCTACACCTTC	CATSREGGQSYGYTF
NA	TRBV10-3	TRBJ2-2	NA	TGTGCCATCCGCCCGGCTTTGAACACCGGGGAGCTGTTTTTT	CAIRPALNTGELFF
NA	TRBV2	TRBJ1-2	NA	TGTGCCAGCAGGGACAGAAACTATGGCTACACCTTC	CASRDRNYGYTF
NA	TRBV5-1	TRBJ1-1	TRBD1	TGCGCCAGCAGCTTGGGGGACAGGGAGAACACTGAAGCTTTCTTT	CASSLGDRENTEAFF
NA	TRBV9	TRBJ1-1	NA	TGTGCCAGCAGCGTAGGATTCGACAGGTGGAACACTGAAGCTTTCTTT	CASSVGFDRWNTEAFF
NA	TRBV7-2	TRBJ2-5	NA	TGTGCCAGCAGCTTTCGAGCGGGCTCGGAGACCCAGTACTTC	CASSFRAGSETQYF
few	TRBV11-2	TRBJ1-6	NA	TGTGCCAGCAGCCGCGGACGGCGAGGGTCCTATAATTCACCCCTCCACTTT	CASSRGRRGSYNSPLHF
NA	TRBV4-1	TRBJ1-1	NA	TGCGCCAGCAGCCAAGAATCCCGACTGTTACTGAACACTGAAGCTTTCTTT	CASSQESRLLLNTEAFF
NA	TRBV10-2	TRBJ2-3	NA	TGCGCCAGCAGATCGACGGGCGGGATATTCACAGATACGCAGTATTTT	CASRSTGGIFTDTQYF
once	TRBV5-1	TRBJ2-7	NA	TGCGCCAGCAGCTTGGCGGGACTCGACTACGAGCAGTACTTC	CASSLAGLDYEQYF
NA	TRBV28	TRBJ1-3	NA	TGTGCCAGCAGTTTATACCGTAGCTCTGGAAACACCATATATTTT	CASSLYRSSGNTIYF
NA	TRBV15	TRBJ2-2	TRBD1	TGTGCCACCAGCAGACCGACAGGGGTTGACACCGGGGAGCTGTTTTTT	CATSRPTGVDTGELFF
NA	TRBV2	TRBJ2-3	NA	TGTGCCAGCAGTGAATCCACCCCCACAGATACGCAGTATTTT	CASSESTPTDTQYF
few	TRBV4-3	TRBJ1-4	NA	TGCGCCAGCAGCCAAGAACGGATGGGCATCGGAAAACTGTTTTTT	CASSQERMGIGKLFF
NA	TRBV30	TRBJ2-7	NA	TGTGCCTGGACAGGGCTCGACGAGCAGTACTTC	CAWTGLDEQYF
few	TRBV11-3	TRBJ2-2	NA	TGTGCCAGCAGCTCCCGGGAAGCGGCTAACACCGGGGAGCTGTTTTTT	CASSSREAANTGELFF
NA	TRBV4-2	TRBJ1-6	TRBD1	TGTGCCAGCAGCGCAGGACAGGGGGCCAATAATTCACCCCTCCACTTT	CASSAGQGANNSPLHF
NA	TRBV10-3	TRBJ2-5	TRBD1	TGTGCCATCAGTCCGGGACAGAGACAAGAGACCCAGTACTTC	CAISPGQRQETQYF
NA	TRBV6-6	TRBJ1-5	TRBD1	TGTGCCAGCACCCAGACAGGGGGCCCCAAGGCCCAGCATTTT	CASTQTGGPKAQHF
few	TRBV7-8	TRBJ2-5	NA	TGTGCCAGCAGCTCCCTCCCCTCGGGACCCATCCAAGAGACCCAGTACTTC	CASSSLPSGPIQETQYF
NA	TRBV2	TRBJ1-2	NA	TGTGCCAGCCCGCAACGGGGGGTTGGCTACACCTTC	CASPQRGVGYTF
NA	TRBV11-2	TRBJ2-6	NA	TGTGCCAGCAGCTTAGGGCTCCGTGGCAGGGCTGGGGCCAACGTCCTGACTTTC	CASSLGLRGRAGANVLTF
few	TRBV5-1	TRBJ1-1	NA	TGCGCCAGCAGCTTGGTTCGGGAGGGTGAAGCTTTCTTT	CASSLVREGEAFF
NA	TRBV30	TRBJ1-1	NA	TGTGCCTGGGAGGGGAGCGGCATGAACACTGAAGCTTTCTTT	CAWEGSGMNTEAFF
NA	TRBV19	TRBJ2-2	NA	TGTGCCAGTAGTGACCCGAACACCGGGGAGCTGTTTTTT	CASSDPNTGELFF
once	TRBV30	TRBJ1-2	NA	TGTGCCTGGAGTGTGGGACGAAAAGATGGCTACGCCTTC	CAWSVGRKDGYAF